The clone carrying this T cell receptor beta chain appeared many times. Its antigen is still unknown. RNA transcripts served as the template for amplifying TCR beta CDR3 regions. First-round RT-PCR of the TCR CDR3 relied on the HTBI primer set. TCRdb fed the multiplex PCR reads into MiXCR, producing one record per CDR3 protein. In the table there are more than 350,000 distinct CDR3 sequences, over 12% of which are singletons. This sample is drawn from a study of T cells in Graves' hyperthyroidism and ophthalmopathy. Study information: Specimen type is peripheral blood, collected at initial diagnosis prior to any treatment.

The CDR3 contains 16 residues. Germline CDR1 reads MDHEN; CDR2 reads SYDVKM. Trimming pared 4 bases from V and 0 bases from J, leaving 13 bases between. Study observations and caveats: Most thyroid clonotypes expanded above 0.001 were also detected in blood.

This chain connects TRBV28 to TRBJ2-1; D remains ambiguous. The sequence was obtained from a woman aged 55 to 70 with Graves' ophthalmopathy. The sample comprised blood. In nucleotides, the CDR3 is TGTGCCAGCAGTTACCCCAGACCTAGCTCCTACAATGAGCAGTTCTTC. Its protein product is CASSYPRPSSYNEQFF.